The 3 T cell receptor beta chains below come from one sample, sequenced in a study of T cell clones after liver transplantation. Repertoires were generated with immunoSEQ multiplex PCR, while TCRdb's copy carries only in-frame clones and drops some. The table has 68,000 or so clones, approximately 80% seen once. Sequenced material: CD4+ T cells from blood, taken before liver transplant. These receptor sequences come from a human donor who received a liver transplant.

The chain uses TRBV9 and TRBJ2-1; TRBD2 aligns across 10 bases. The V gene's germline CDR1 is SGDLS and CDR2 YYNGEE. V lost 0 bases, J lost 7 bases, and 7 bases stayed unmatched. The CDR3 extends over 16 amino acids. The CDR3 loop is CASSVESGRAGNEQFF. The CDR3 bases are TGTGCCAGCAGCGTAGAAAGCGGGAGGGCCGGGAATGAGCAGTTCTTC.

J is TRBJ2-1 and V is TRBV4-3; TRBD2 aligns across 9 bases. The germline V gene has CDR1 LGHNA and CDR2 YSLEER. There are 14 residues in the CDR3. Trimming took 5 bases from V and 7 from J; bases not matched to a gene: 6. The CDR3 region is CASSWAGGRNEQFF. CDR3 sequence (DNA): TGCGCCAGCAGCTGGGCGGGAGGGCGGAATGAGCAGTTCTTC.

V usage is TRBV29-1 and J usage is TRBJ2-1; tentative D call: TRBD2 (6 bases). Trimming took 3 bases from V and 0 from J, leaving 9 bases between them. The CDR3 contains 14 residues. The V gene's germline CDR1 is SQVTM and CDR2 ANQGSEA. This CDR3 is CSVEAGSSYNEQFF. CDR3 nucleotide sequence: TGCAGCGTTGAGGCGGGAAGCTCCTACAATGAGCAGTTCTTC.